The 2 T cell receptor beta chains reported below all come from one sample, sequenced in a study of blood T cells in healthy people across ages (dated by TCRdb to the mid-2010s). Preparation of the library involved 5' RACE. The sequencing machine was an Illumina HiSeq 2500. A second PCR of about 6 to 11 cycles was run with a J-beta primer mix and a sample-barcoded 5' primer. TCRdb ran its own pipeline on the public reads, namely fastp trimming at Q25 and MiXCR clone calling, and kept in-frame beta chains. CDR3 protein sequences are deduplicated, and each keeps its most common genes and DNA. The sample has roughly 680,000 distinct CDR3 sequences on record, more than 40% of them singletons. About a third of the sample rests with the top ten. The sequenced sample was blood. These receptors were taken from a woman aged 60-75 years in good health.

This chain joins TRBV4-3 and TRBJ2-1; no clear D. Per the germline V gene, CDR1 is LGHNA and CDR2 is YSLEER. CDR3 length: 14 amino acids. V dropped 2 bases and J dropped 9 bases, with 14 bases sitting between them. As DNA, the CDR3 is TGCGCCAGCAGCCAAAGTCCGAAGGCTGGTGAGCAGTTCTTC. It specifies CASSQSPKAGEQFF.

The rearrangement uses TRBV4-2 and TRBJ1-2, with TRBD1 matching 7 bases. Germline V lookup: CDR1 LGHNA, CDR2 YNFKEQ. Germline trimming cut 4 bases from V and 5 bases from J; bases unmatched to any gene: 7. The CDR3 runs 14 residues. CDR3 nucleotides: TGTGCCAGCAGCCGTTGGGACAGTTCTTATGGCTACACCTTC. Translation gives CASSRWDSSYGYTF.